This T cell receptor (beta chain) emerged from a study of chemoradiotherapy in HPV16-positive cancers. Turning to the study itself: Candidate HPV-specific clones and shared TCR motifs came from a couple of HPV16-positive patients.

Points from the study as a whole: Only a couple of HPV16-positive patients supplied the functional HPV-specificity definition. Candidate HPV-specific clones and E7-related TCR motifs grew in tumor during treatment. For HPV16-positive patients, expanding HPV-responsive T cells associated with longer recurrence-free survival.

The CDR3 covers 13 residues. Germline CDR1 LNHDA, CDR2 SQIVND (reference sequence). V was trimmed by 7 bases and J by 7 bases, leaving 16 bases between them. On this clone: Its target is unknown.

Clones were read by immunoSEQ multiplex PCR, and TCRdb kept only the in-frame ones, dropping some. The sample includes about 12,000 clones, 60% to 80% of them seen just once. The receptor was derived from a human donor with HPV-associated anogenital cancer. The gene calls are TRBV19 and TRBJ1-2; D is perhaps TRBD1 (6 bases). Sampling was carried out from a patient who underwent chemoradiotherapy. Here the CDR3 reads CASTLQGGGGYTF. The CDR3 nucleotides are TGTGCCAGTACCCTACAGGGTGGTGGTGGCTACACCTTC.